These 9 T cell receptor beta chains originate from one sample sequenced in a study of beta chain features in type 1 diabetes (dated by TCRdb to between 2017 and 2018). The library was produced with the immunoSEQ multiplex PCR assay. The entire amount of isolated RNA was reverse transcribed using the High Capacity cDNA Reverse Transcription Kit, so the sequenced TCRB transcripts were expressed ones. What TCRdb holds here is the immuneACCESS table cut down to in-frame rearrangements. Part of the clones is not present; checked against another copy, under half of the missing clones reflect an unresolved V gene, and the others are unexplained. Recorded for this sample are about 360,000 clones; about 12% of them occurred a single time. In total, the top ten clones hold less than 0.02% of the sample. Sequencing input: naive CD4+ T cells from blood. The intended sense of this specimen's cell subset or site label: true naive CD4+ T cells. The receptors here all came from a young man in good health.

The rearrangement joins TRBV28 to TRBJ2-1, with 11 positions matching TRBD2. CDR3 length: 16 residues. The ends lost 1 base at V and 7 bases at J; junction bases unmatched: 6. CDR1 is MDHEN, CDR2 SYDVKM, per germline. The CDR3 sequence is CASSLYLAGGWNEQFF. The CDR3 region has the DNA TGTGCCAGCAGTTTATATCTAGCGGGAGGATGGAATGAGCAGTTCTTC.

The chain couples TRBV6-6 to TRBJ2-7; D remains unclear. The CDR3 is made up of 12 amino acids. V lost 5 bases to trimming and J lost 4 bases, with 9 bases between them. CDR1 is MNHNY, CDR2 SVGAGI, per germline (reference sequence). The CDR3 nucleotides are TGTGCCAGCAGTCCCGTCACTTACGAGCAGTACTTC. Its translation: CASSPVTYEQYF.

This clone was observed a handful of times. The CDR3 loop is CASSGQTNQPQHF. As DNA, the CDR3 is TGTGCCAGCAGTGGACAGACAAATCAGCCCCAGCATTTT. The J gene is TRBJ1-5, the V gene TRBV28; possible D gene TRBD1, 6 bases. Trimming pared 5 bases from V and 4 bases from J, leaving 9 bases between. Germline V lookup: CDR1 MDHEN, CDR2 SYDVKM. The CDR3 sequence is 13 residues long. Variable domain in full (rest from reference TRBV28 and TRBJ1-5): DVKVTQSSRYLVKRTGEKVFLECVQDMDHENMFWYRQDPGLGLRLIYFSYDVKMKEKGDIPEGYSVSREKKERFSLILESASTNQTSMYLCASSGQTNQPQHFGDGTRLSIL.

This clone was seen only a few times. V gene TRBV4-1 combines with J gene TRBJ2-3; D is perhaps TRBD2 (5 bases). V lost 0 bases, J lost 4 bases, and 14 bases lay in between. The CDR3 is 16 amino acids. CDR1 and CDR2 (germline): MGHRA, YSYEKL. This chain's CDR3 is CASSQDIRGFADTQYF. Here the CDR3 DNA reads TGCGCCAGCAGCCAAGATATTCGAGGGTTCGCAGATACGCAGTATTTT.

In this sample, this clone turned up a few times. V usage is TRBV4-3 and J usage is TRBJ1-2; 9 positions agree with TRBD1. This CDR3 spans 15 amino acids. V lost 5 bases and J lost 3; bases outside the gene matches: 7. Looked up from germline, CDR1 is LGHNA and CDR2 is YSLEER. The CDR3 reads CASSSYGTGYYGYTF. The CDR3, as DNA: TGCGCCAGCAGCTCATACGGGACAGGGTACTATGGCTACACCTTC.

This clone was recorded a few times. This chain connects TRBV30 to TRBJ1-5; weak D call: TRBD1 (6 bases). Germline values: CDR1 GTSNPN, CDR2 SVGIG (reference sequence). CDR3 size: 15 residues. The V end lost 0 bases, the J end lost 7 bases, and 16 bases lay between the germline ends. The DNA of the CDR3 is TGTGCCTGGAGTGTACGGGGGGGCATTTTACAGCCCCAGCATTTT. The encoded protein is CAWSVRGGILQPQHF.

This clone has a handful of counts. The genes are TRBV7-9 and TRBJ1-2, with D hard to call. This CDR3 has 12 residues. CDR1 is SEHNR and CDR2 is FQNEAQ in the germline V gene (reference sequence). Trimming left V 1 base short and J 11 bases short, with 11 bases between. CDR3 protein: CASSLDPHRYTF. In DNA form, the CDR3 reads TGTGCCAGCAGCTTAGACCCACATCGTTACACCTTC.

This clone was picked up a small number of times. The CDR3 nucleotides are TGTGCCTGGGGGCCGGGACAGGTCTATGGCTACACCTTC. Its translation is CAWGPGQVYGYTF. The V call is TRBV30, the J call TRBJ1-2; TRBD1 agrees at 8 bases. Germline assignment: CDR1 GTSNPN and CDR2 SVGIG (reference sequence). The CDR3 is 13 amino acids. V trimming: 5 bases; J trimming: 4 bases; junction bases outside the gene matches: 6.

This clone appeared a few times. The chain recombines TRBV29-1 with TRBJ2-1; 8 nucleotides match TRBD2. The CDR3 runs 13 residues. In germline, CDR1 is SQVTM, CDR2 ANQGSEA. CDR3 protein: CRGGGNSYNEQFF. For the CDR3, the DNA is TGCAGGGGCGGGGGGAACTCCTACAATGAGCAGTTCTTC.